The 27 T cell receptor beta chains below all came from one sample that was sequenced in a study of radiation and T cells in renal cell carcinoma. Indicated time point: baseline pretreatment blood. The treatment here: 15 Gy SBRT to primary tumor, nephrectomy 4 weeks later. Method: immunoSEQ multiplex PCR; TCRdb's copy keeps in-frame clones and lacks some. Counted here are about 95,000 clones, around 88% occurring once; the ten biggest clones make up under 9.5%. The sample in question was blood, obtained from a patient whose treatment included radiotherapy and nephrectomy. All receptors derive from a man aged 50-59 years with renal cell carcinoma.

The gene calls are TRBV27 and TRBJ2-1, with 8 nucleotides matching TRBD2. The CDR3 is made up of 15 amino acids. The germline V gene encodes CDR1 MNHEY and CDR2 SMNVEV (reference sequence). J lost 4 bases, V lost 8 bases, and 10 bases had no gene match. CDR3 DNA sequence: TGTGCCAGCGGACCCTCCACTAGCGGTTACAATGAGCAGTTCTTC. Translation: CASGPSTSGYNEQFF.

Here the CDR3 DNA reads TGCGCCAGCAGCCGGGACTCCTCCGATCAGCCCCAGCATTTT. This codes for CASSRDSSDQPQHF. The rearrangement joins TRBV5-1 to TRBJ1-5, with D maybe TRBD1 (5 bases). V dropped 4 bases and J dropped 5 bases, with 13 bases sitting between them. The CDR3 consists of 14 residues. CDR1 SGHRS and CDR2 YFSETQ come from the germline V gene.

This chain joins TRBV5-6 and TRBJ2-7, with unresolved D. CDR1 is SGHDT, CDR2 YYEEEE, per germline. The CDR3 runs to 11 residues. Trimming pared 2 bases from V and 3 bases from J, leaving 3 bases between. CDR3 bases: TGTGCCAGCAGCTTCTTCTACGAGCAGTACTTC. Its protein is CASSFFYEQYF.

The chain links TRBV5-4 to TRBJ1-3; D uncertain. The CDR3 extends over 13 amino acids. Between the trimmed V and J ends, which lost 3 bases and 1 base, there was a span of 5 bases. From germline, CDR1 is SGHNT and CDR2 YYREEE (reference sequence). Written as DNA, the CDR3 is TGTGCCAGCAGCTCTAGTTCTGGAAACACCATATATTTT. Encoded protein: CASSSSSGNTIYF.

This chain connects TRBV18 to TRBJ2-5, with 9 bases aligning to TRBD2. J was trimmed by 5 bases and V by 0 bases; bases with no gene match: 1. The germline gives CDR1 KGHSH, CDR2 LQKENI. The CDR3 length is 14 residues. This CDR3 is CASSPPLAGETQYF. CDR3 nucleotides: TGTGCCAGCTCACCACCCCTAGCGGGGGAGACCCAGTACTTC.

This chain's CDR3 is CASSQRVAGLSYEQYF. For the CDR3, the DNA is TGTGCCAGCAGCCAGAGGGTCGCGGGGCTCTCCTACGAGCAGTACTTC. The chain combines TRBV7-9 with TRBJ2-7, with D maybe TRBD2 (6 bases). V was clipped by 5 bases and J by 0 bases, with 17 bases between them. The CDR3 spans 16 residues. Per the germline V gene, CDR1 is SEHNR and CDR2 is FQNEAQ (reference sequence).

The rearrangement joins TRBV2 to TRBJ2-7; D unclear. CDR1 and CDR2 from the germline V gene are SNHLY and FYNNEI. V was trimmed by 4 bases and J by 3 bases, leaving 7 bases between them. This CDR3 is built from 12 residues. The CDR3 nucleotides read TGTGCCAGCAGTGCGAATGACTACGAGCAGTACTTC. Translating it yields CASSANDYEQYF.

The chain combines TRBV9 with TRBJ2-3; 7 nucleotides match TRBD2. This CDR3 is 14 amino acids long. Germline CDR1 is SGDLS and CDR2 is YYNGEE. Germline trimming cut 0 bases from V and 6 bases from J; bases unmatched to any gene: 4. The CDR3 DNA follows: TGTGCCAGCAGCGTAGCGGGGGGTGCGGATACGCAGTATTTT. It encodes CASSVAGGADTQYF.

The CDR3 DNA is TGTGCCAGCAGTGACTCGAGGGACAGGGGACACGAGCAGTACTTC. It specifies CASSDSRDRGHEQYF. The rearrangement joins TRBV6-4 to TRBJ2-7; 10 positions match TRBD1. CDR1 is MRHNA and CDR2 is SNTAGT in the germline V gene. This CDR3 contains 15 residues. The V gene end was trimmed by 0 bases and the J gene end by 5 bases; junction bases not matched to a gene: 4.

The chain has TRBV5-1 and TRBJ2-6; 7 bases are a match to TRBD1. Germline-derived CDR1 and CDR2 are SGHRS and YFSETQ. The CDR3 is 16 residues long. V lost 0 bases, J lost 0 bases, and 0 bases stayed unmatched. The CDR3 protein is CASSLEGASGANVLTF. Here the CDR3 DNA reads TGCGCCAGCAGCTTGGAGGGGGCCTCTGGGGCCAACGTCCTGACTTTC.

The CDR3 bases are TGCGCCAGCAGCCAAGTTAGGGCGGTAAACACCGGGGAGCTGTTTTTT. It is translated as CASSQVRAVNTGELFF. The genes are TRBV4-3 and TRBJ2-2; D remains unclear. Germline V gene data show CDR1 as LGHNA and CDR2 as YSLEER. Trimming shortened V by 1 base and J by 2 bases, and 11 bases separated the two germline ends. The CDR3 has 16 amino acids.

In DNA form, the CDR3 reads TGCGCCAGCAGTGAAGGACAGGCCTATGGCTACACCTTC. It codes for CASSEGQAYGYTF. This chain connects TRBV10-2 to TRBJ1-2, with TRBD1 matching 7 bases. The CDR3 totals 13 residues. Trimming removed 3 bases from V and 4 bases from J; junction bases left unmatched: 2. Germline V gives CDR1 WSHSY, CDR2 SAAADI.

A word on this clone: A read error may produce the germline difference seen at one junction end. The chain links TRBV7-3 to TRBJ2-1; 8 bases are a match to TRBD2. The germline CDR1 and CDR2 sequences are SGHTA and FQGTGA. The CDR3 has 16 residues. The CDR3 here is CASSLYGGGTYTEQFF. The CDR3 DNA reads TGTGCCAGCAGCTTATACGGCGGGGGGACATACACTGAGCAGTTCTTC.

The V and J genes are TRBV28 and TRBJ2-7, with 7 bases fitting TRBD2. The V gene end was trimmed by 6 bases and the J gene end by 0 bases; junction bases not matched to a gene: 8. Germline V lookup: CDR1 MDHEN, CDR2 SYDVKM. CDR3 size: 15 residues. CDR3 residues: CASSLTGGSSYEQYF. The DNA of the CDR3 is TGTGCCAGCAGCCTCACGGGCGGGAGCTCCTACGAGCAGTACTTC. Variable domain in full (rest from reference TRBV28 and TRBJ2-7): DVKVTQSSRYLVKRTGEKVFLECVQDMDHENMFWYRQDPGLGLRLIYFSYDVKMKEKGDIPEGYSVSREKKERFSLILESASTNQTSMYLCASSLTGGSSYEQYFGPGTRLTVT.

The rearrangement uses TRBV6-6 and TRBJ2-7; 11 bases agree with TRBD1. The V gene's germline CDR1 is MNHNY and CDR2 SVGAGI (reference sequence). Trimming took 9 bases from V and 3 from J; bases not matched to a gene: 10. The CDR3 sequence is 15 residues long. The CDR3 coding sequence is TGTGCCAGAAACAAACGGGACAGGGGGTTCTACGAGCAGTACTTC. Translation gives CARNKRDRGFYEQYF.

CDR3 sequence: CASSIVAGRQPQHF. The CDR3 DNA follows: TGTGCCAGTAGTATAGTGGCAGGACGTCAGCCCCAGCATTTT. The chain has TRBV19 and TRBJ1-5; no firm D call. The germline gives CDR1 LNHDA, CDR2 SQIVND (reference sequence). The length of the CDR3 is 14 residues. The V end was cut by 1 base, the J end by 6 bases, with 10 bases between.

The chain combines TRBV2 with TRBJ2-4; D is uncertain. V was pared by 7 bases and J by 6 bases, with 16 bases between. Germline V gene sequence: CDR1 SNHLY, CDR2 FYNNEI. This CDR3 is built from 14 residues. The CDR3 coding sequence is TGTGCCAGCACCTTGTGGCCGGAAGGAAACATTCAGTACTTC. Translated: CASTLWPEGNIQYF.

The J gene is TRBJ1-2, the V gene TRBV7-6; D is uncertain. The CDR3 length is 13 residues. Per germline, CDR1 SGHVS and CDR2 FNYEAQ. Trimming took 1 base from V and 3 from J, leaving 6 bases between them. The CDR3 spells CASSLDTHYGYTF. The CDR3 DNA is TGTGCCAGCAGCTTAGACACCCACTATGGCTACACCTTC.

The genes are TRBV5-1 and TRBJ1-5, with D possibly matching TRBD1 (5 bases). The V gene lost 2 bases and the J gene lost 2 bases, with 8 bases spanning the gap. The CDR3 extends over 14 amino acids. CDR1 is SGHRS, CDR2 YFSETQ, per germline. The DNA for the CDR3 is TGCGCCAGCAGCTTAGACAGCGGCAATCAGCCCCAGCATTTT. It translates to CASSLDSGNQPQHF.

The V call is TRBV23-1, the J call TRBJ2-2, with TRBD2 matching 11 bases. TRBV23-1 carries the ORF label, with uncertain function. J gave up 7 bases and V 2 bases, and 15 bases lay outside the gene matches. This CDR3 region has 19 residues. The CDR3 DNA follows: TGCGCCAGCAGTCAACCTAGCCCTTGGCTAGCGGGAGGAGACGGGGAGCTGTTTTTT. It encodes CASSQPSPWLAGGDGELFF.

This chain uses TRBV2 with TRBJ1-2; D call uncertain. The CDR3 has 14 amino acids. Trimming pared 1 base from V and 7 bases from J, leaving 13 bases between. Per the germline V gene, CDR1 is SNHLY and CDR2 is FYNNEI. CDR3: CASSEEAGIFGYTF. In DNA, the CDR3 is TGTGCCAGCAGTGAAGAAGCCGGCATTTTTGGCTACACCTTC. Using reference TRBV2 and TRBJ1-2 for the parts outside the CDR3, the full variable domain is EPEVTQTPSHQVTQMGQEVILRCVPISNHLYFYWYRQILGQKVEFLVSFYNNEISEKSEIFDDQFSVERPDGSNFTLKIRSTKLEDSAMYFCASSEEAGIFGYTFGSGTRLTVV.

The chain links TRBV30 to TRBJ1-3, with D unresolved. This CDR3 spans 17 amino acids. V was cut by 0 bases and J by 6 bases, with 21 bases left in between. Germline V gene sequence: CDR1 GTSNPN, CDR2 SVGIG (reference sequence). The chain's CDR3 is CAWSVLSGRGGENTIYF. The CDR3 coding sequence is TGTGCCTGGAGTGTACTCTCCGGACGGGGAGGAGAAAACACCATATATTTT.

By its share, this clone is medium-sized. J is TRBJ2-7 and V is TRBV6-5; 11 bases match TRBD2. Germline-derived CDR1 and CDR2 are MNHEY and SVGAGI. The CDR3 extends over 16 amino acids. Trimming removed 1 base from V and 4 bases from J; junction bases left unmatched: 6. CDR3 sequence reads: CASSYLGSGGVYEQYF. For the CDR3, the DNA is TGTGCCAGCAGTTACTTGGGTAGCGGGGGGGTGTACGAGCAGTACTTC.

The gene calls are TRBV27 and TRBJ1-2, with D tentatively TRBD1 (6 bases). Looked up from germline, CDR1 is MNHEY and CDR2 is SMNVEV (reference sequence). This CDR3 is 16 amino acids long. V was pared by 0 bases and J by 5 bases, with 16 bases between. CDR3 in DNA: TGTGCCAGCAGTTTATCGAGGGGGAGGATTGGGTATGGCTACACCTTC. It encodes CASSLSRGRIGYGYTF.

This sequence joins TRBV7-2 and TRBJ2-7; D might be TRBD1 or TRBD2, each matching 6 bases. Trimming left V 1 base short and J 4 bases short, with 17 bases between. In germline, CDR1 is SGHTA, CDR2 FQGNSA. The CDR3 spans 16 residues. The CDR3 bases are TGTGCCAGCAGCTTAGTCTCCGGGGGCGCCTGGTACGAGCAGTACTTC. It encodes CASSLVSGGAWYEQYF.

The rearrangement joins TRBV5-1 to TRBJ2-7, with TRBD1 matching over 7 bases. Germline trimming cut 4 bases from V and 3 bases from J; bases unmatched to any gene: 13. Germline-derived CDR1 and CDR2 are SGHRS and YFSETQ. The CDR3 spans 16 residues. CDR3 nucleotide sequence: TGCGCCAGCAGCCCCCCCCTTACAGGGGTCGGCTACGAGCAGTACTTC. Translated: CASSPPLTGVGYEQYF.

The gene calls are TRBV2 and TRBJ1-1; D possibly corresponds to TRBD1 (6 bases). Germline loops: CDR1 SNHLY, CDR2 FYNNEI. This CDR3 comprises 13 residues. Between the trimmed V and J ends, which lost 6 bases and 7 bases, there was a span of 15 bases. The CDR3 coding sequence is TGTGCCAGCAGCGAGGAGGGGGAGGATGAAGCTTTCTTT. Its translation: CASSEEGEDEAFF.